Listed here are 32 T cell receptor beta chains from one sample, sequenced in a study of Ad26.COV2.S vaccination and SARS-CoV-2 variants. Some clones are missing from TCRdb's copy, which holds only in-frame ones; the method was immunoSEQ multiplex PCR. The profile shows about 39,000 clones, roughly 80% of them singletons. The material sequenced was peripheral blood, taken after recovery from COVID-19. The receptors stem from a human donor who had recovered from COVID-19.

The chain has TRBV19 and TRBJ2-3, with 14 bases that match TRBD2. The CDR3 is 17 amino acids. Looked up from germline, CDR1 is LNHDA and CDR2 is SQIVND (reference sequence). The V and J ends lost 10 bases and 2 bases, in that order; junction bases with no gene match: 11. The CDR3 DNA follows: TGTGCCACCACAGGGACTAGCGGGGGTCGGTACACAGATACGCAGTATTTT. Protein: CATTGTSGGRYTDTQYF.

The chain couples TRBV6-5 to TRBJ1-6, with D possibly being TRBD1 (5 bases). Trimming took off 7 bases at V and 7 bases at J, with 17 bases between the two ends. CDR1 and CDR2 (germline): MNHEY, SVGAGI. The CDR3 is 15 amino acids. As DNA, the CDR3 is TGTGCCAGCATGCTCAGGGTGCCCCCAAATTCACCCCTCCACTTT. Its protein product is CASMLRVPPNSPLHF.

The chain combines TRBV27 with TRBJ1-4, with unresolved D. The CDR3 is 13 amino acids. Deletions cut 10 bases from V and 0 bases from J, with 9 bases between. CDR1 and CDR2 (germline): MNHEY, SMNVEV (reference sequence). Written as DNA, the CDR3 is TGTGCCACCAGAACGGCAACTAATGAAAAACTGTTTTTT. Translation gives CATRTATNEKLFF.

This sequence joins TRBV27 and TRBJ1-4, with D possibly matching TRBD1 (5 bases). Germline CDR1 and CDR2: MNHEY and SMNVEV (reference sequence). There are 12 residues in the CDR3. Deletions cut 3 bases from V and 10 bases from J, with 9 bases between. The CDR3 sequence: CASSFVQGKLFF. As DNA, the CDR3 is TGTGCCAGCAGTTTTGTCCAGGGAAAACTGTTTTTT.

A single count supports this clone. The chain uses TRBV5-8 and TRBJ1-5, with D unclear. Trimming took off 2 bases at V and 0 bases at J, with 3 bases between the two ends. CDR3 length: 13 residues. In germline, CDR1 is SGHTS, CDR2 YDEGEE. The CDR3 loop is CASSLSSNQPQHF. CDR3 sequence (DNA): TGTGCCAGCAGCTTAAGTAGCAATCAGCCCCAGCATTTT. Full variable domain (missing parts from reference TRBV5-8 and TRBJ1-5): EAGVTQSPTHLIKTRGQQATLRCSPISGHTSVYWYQQALGLGLQFLLWYDEGEERNRGNFPPRFSGRQFPNYSSELNVNALELEDSALYLCASSLSSNQPQHFGDGTRLSIL.

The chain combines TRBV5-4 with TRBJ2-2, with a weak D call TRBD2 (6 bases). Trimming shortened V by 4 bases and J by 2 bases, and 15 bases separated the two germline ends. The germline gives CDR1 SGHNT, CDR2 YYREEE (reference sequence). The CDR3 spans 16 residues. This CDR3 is CASSPFSGENTGELFF. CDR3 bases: TGTGCCAGCAGCCCCTTTTCGGGGGAAAACACCGGGGAGCTGTTTTTT.

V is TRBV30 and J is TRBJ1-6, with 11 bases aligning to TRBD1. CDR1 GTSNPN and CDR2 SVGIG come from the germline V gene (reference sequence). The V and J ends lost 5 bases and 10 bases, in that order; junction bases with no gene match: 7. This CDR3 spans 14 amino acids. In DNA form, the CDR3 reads TGTGCCTGGGGAACCGGGACAGGGGGATCACCCCTCCACTTT. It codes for CAWGTGTGGSPLHF.

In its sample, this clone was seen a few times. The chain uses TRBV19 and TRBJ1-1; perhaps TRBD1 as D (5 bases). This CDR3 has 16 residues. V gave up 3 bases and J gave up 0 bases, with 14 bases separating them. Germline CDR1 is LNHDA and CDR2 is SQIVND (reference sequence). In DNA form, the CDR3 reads TGTGCCAGTAGTATCGCAAAGGGACTTATGAACACTGAAGCTTTCTTT. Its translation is CASSIAKGLMNTEAFF. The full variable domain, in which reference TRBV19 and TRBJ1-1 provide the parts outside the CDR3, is DGGITQSPKYLFRKEGQNVTLSCEQNLNHDAMYWYRQDPGQGLRLIYYSQIVNDFQKGDIAEGYSVSREKKESFPLTVTSAQKNPTAFYLCASSIAKGLMNTEAFFGQGTRLTVV.

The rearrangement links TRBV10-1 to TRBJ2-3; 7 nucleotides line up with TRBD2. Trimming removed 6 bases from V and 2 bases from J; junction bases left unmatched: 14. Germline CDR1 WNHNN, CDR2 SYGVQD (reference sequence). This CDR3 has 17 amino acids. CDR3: CASSATGGSPFTDTQYF. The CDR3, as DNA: TGCGCCAGCAGCGCGACTGGCGGGAGTCCCTTCACAGATACGCAGTATTTT.

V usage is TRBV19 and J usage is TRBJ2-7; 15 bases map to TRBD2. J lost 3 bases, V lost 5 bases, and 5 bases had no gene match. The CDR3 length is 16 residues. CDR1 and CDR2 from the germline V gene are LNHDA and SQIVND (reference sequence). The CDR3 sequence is CASSSRTSGRVYEQYF. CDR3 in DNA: TGTGCCAGTAGTTCCCGGACTAGCGGGAGGGTCTACGAGCAGTACTTC. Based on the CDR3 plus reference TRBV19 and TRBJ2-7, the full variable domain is DGGITQSPKYLFRKEGQNVTLSCEQNLNHDAMYWYRQDPGQGLRLIYYSQIVNDFQKGDIAEGYSVSREKKESFPLTVTSAQKNPTAFYLCASSSRTSGRVYEQYFGPGTRLTVT.

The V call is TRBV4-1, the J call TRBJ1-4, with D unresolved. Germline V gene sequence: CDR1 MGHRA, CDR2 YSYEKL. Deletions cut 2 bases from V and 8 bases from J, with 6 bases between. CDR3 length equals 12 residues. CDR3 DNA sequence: TGCGCCAGCAGCCAACTAGGGGAAAAACTGTTTTTT. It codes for CASSQLGEKLFF.

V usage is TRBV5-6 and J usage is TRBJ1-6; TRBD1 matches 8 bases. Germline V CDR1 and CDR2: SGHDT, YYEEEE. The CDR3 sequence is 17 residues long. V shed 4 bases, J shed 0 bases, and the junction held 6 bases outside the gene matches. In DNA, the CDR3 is TGTGCCAGCAGCGGCGGACAGGGCAGCTCCTATAATTCACCCCTCCACTTT. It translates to CASSGGQGSSYNSPLHF.

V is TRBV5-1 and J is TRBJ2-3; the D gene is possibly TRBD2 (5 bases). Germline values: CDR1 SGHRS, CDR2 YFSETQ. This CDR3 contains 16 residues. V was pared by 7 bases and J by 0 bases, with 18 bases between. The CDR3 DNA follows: TGCGCCAGCGGACTGGGCCCCGCGGGTAGCACAGATACGCAGTATTTT. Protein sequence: CASGLGPAGSTDTQYF.

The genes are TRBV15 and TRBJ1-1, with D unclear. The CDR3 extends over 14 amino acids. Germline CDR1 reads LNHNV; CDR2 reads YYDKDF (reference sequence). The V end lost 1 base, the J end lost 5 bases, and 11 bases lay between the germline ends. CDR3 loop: CATSRGSVGTEAFF. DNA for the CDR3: TGTGCCACCAGCAGAGGGTCCGTTGGGACTGAAGCTTTCTTT.

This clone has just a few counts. In DNA form, the CDR3 reads TGTGCCAGCAGCTTGTACCAGGCAGGGGGCAAAGCGGGCTACACCTTC. It is translated as CASSLYQAGGKAGYTF. J is TRBJ1-2 and V is TRBV5-6; 8 positions agree with TRBD1. The V segment lost 1 base and the J segment 8 bases; nucleotides outside the gene matches: 13. Looked up from germline, CDR1 is SGHDT and CDR2 is YYEEEE. This CDR3 region has 16 residues.

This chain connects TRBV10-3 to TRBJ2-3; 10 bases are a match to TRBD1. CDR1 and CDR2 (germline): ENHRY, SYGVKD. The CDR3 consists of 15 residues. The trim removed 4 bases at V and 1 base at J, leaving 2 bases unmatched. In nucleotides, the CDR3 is TGTGCCATCAGTGCCGGGACAGGGGGCACAGATACGCAGTATTTT. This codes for CAISAGTGGTDTQYF.

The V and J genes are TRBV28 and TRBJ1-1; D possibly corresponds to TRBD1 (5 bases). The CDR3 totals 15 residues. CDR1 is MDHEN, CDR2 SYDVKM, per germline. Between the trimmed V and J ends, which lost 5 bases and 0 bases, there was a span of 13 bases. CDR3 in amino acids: CASSLLDSLNTEAFF. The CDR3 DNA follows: TGTGCCAGCAGTCTCTTAGACAGTTTGAACACTGAAGCTTTCTTT.

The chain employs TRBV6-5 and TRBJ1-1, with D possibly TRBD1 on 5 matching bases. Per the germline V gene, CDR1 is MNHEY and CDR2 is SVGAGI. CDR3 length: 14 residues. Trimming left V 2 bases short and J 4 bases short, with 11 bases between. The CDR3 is CASSYGGMGTEAFF. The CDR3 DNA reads TGTGCCAGCAGTTACGGGGGAATGGGCACTGAAGCTTTCTTT.

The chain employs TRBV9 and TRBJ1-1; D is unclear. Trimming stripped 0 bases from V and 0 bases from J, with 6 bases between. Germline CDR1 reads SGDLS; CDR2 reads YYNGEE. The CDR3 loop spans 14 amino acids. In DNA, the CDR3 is TGTGCCAGCAGCGTAGCAGATATGAACACTGAAGCTTTCTTT. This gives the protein CASSVADMNTEAFF.

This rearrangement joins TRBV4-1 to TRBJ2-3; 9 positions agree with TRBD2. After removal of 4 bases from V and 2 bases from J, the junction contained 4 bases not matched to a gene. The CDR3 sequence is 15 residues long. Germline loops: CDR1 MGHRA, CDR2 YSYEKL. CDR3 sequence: CASSRAGGLTDTQYF. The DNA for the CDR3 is TGCGCCAGCAGCCGGGCGGGGGGGCTCACAGATACGCAGTATTTT.

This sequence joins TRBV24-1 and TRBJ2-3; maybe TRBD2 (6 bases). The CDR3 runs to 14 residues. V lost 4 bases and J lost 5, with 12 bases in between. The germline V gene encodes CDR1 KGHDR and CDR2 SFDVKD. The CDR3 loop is CATSDRGVVDTQYF. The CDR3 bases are TGTGCCACCAGTGACCGCGGGGTGGTAGATACGCAGTATTTT.

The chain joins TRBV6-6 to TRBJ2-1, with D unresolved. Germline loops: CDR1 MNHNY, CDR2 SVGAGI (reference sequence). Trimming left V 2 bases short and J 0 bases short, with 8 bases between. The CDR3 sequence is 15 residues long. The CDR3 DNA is TGTGCCAGCAGTTACGCGGTAAGCTCCTACAATGAGCAGTTCTTC. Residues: CASSYAVSSYNEQFF.

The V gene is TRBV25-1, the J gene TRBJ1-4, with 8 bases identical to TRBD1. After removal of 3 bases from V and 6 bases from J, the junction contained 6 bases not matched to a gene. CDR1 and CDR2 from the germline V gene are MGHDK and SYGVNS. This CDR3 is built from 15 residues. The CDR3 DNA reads TGTGCCAGCAGTGACTCAGGGGGCGCCTATGAAAAACTGTTTTTT. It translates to CASSDSGGAYEKLFF.

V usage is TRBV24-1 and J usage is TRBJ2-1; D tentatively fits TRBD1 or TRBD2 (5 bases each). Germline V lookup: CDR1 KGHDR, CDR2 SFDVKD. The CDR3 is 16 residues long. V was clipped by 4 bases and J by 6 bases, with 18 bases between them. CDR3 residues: CATSDLRENLFNEQFF. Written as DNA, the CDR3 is TGTGCCACCAGTGACCTCAGGGAGAACCTTTTCAATGAGCAGTTCTTC.

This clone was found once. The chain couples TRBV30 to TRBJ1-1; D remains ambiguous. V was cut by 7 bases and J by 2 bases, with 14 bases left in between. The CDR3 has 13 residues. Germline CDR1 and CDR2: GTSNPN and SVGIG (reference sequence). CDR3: CALEGQTNTEAFF. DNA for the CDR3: TGTGCCTTAGAAGGGCAGACCAACACTGAAGCTTTCTTT.

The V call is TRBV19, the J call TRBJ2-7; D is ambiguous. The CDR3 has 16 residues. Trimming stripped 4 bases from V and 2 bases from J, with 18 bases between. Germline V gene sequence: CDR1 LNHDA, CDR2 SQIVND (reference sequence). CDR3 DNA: TGTGCCAGTAGTAAAGGTGCCCAGATCTTGGCCTACGAGCAGTACTTC. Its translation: CASSKGAQILAYEQYF.

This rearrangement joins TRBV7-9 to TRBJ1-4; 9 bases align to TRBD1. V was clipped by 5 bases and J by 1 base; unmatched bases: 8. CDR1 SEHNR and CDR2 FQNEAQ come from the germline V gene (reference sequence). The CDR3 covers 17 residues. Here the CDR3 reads CASSLGQGRGTNEKLFF. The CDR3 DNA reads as TGTGCCAGCAGCCTTGGACAGGGGAGGGGAACTAATGAAAAACTGTTTTTT. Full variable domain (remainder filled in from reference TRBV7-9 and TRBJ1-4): DTGVSQNPRHKITKRGQNVTFRCDPISEHNRLYWYRQTLGQGPEFLTYFQNEAQLEKSRLLSDRFSAERPKGSFSTLEIQRTEQGDSAMYLCASSLGQGRGTNEKLFFGSGTQLSVL.

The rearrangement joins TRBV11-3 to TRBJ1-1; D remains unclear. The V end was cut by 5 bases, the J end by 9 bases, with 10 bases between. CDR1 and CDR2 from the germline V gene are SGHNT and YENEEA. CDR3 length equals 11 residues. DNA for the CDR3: TGTGCCAGCAGCCCCACTGATCAAGCTTTCTTT. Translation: CASSPTDQAFF.

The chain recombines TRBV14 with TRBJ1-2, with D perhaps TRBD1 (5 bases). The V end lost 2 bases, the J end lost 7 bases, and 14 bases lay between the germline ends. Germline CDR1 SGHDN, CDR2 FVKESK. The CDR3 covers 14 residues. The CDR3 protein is CASSQSRGNGGYTF. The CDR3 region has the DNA TGTGCCAGCAGCCAATCACGGGGGAATGGTGGCTACACCTTC.

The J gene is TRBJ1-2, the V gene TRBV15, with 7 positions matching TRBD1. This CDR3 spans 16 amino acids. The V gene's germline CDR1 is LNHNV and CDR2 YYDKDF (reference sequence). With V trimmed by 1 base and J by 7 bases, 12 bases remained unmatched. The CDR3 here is CATSRGGEGGGGGYTF. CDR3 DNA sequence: TGTGCCACCAGCAGAGGAGGGGAAGGAGGGGGCGGTGGCTACACCTTC.

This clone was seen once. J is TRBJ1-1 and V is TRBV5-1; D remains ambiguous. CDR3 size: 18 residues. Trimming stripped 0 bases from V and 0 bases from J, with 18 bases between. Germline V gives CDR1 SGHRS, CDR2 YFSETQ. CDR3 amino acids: CASSLVPAEFLMNTEAFF. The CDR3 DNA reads TGCGCCAGCAGCTTGGTTCCGGCAGAGTTTCTTATGAACACTGAAGCTTTCTTT.

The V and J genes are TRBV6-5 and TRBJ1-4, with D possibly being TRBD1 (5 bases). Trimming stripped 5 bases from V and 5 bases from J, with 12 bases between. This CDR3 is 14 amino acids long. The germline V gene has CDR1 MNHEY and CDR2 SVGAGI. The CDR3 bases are TGTGCCAGCAGTACCCGGGACTCCAATGAAAAACTGTTTTTT. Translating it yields CASSTRDSNEKLFF.